This T cell receptor beta chain was captured in a study of kidney transplant recipient with SARS-CoV-2 infection. This clonotype occurred a few times. TCRdb reprocessed the reads with MiXCR, giving one entry per CDR3 protein. The table lists under 300,000 distinct CDR3 sequences, more than 25% of them singletons, with nearly 7.5% in the top ten. Germline V gene data show CDR1 as MDHEN and CDR2 as SYDVKM. V was trimmed by 7 bases and J by 4 bases, leaving 19 bases between them. The CDR3 length is 16 residues. Sequenced here: a blood sample, sampled at baseline and on day 111 from a kidney transplant recipient. This receptor was identified in a male patient in his thirties who had COVID-19 and was a kidney transplant recipient. Some T cells may have originated in the graft donor. The V and J genes are TRBV28 and TRBJ1-4, with D possibly TRBD1 on 5 matching bases. CDR3 protein: CASTLLQGLNNEKLFF. CDR3 sequence (DNA): TGTGCCAGCACCCTGCTGCAGGGACTTAATAATGAAAAACTGTTTTTT.